This paragraph covers one T cell receptor (beta chain) sequence. Its antigen is not known. Germline V lookup: CDR1 SNHLY, CDR2 FYNNEI. With 6 bases clipped from V and 4 bases from J, the junction kept 8 bases outside the gene matches. CDR3 length: 15 amino acids. These data come from a study of cytomegalovirus exposure and HLA in healthy donors. Study as a whole: Most donors, 70% to 85% of over 350 genotyped, fell in the Caucasian-associated ancestry cluster. Study conclusions and caveats: Both high specificity and high sensitivity reportedly marked the classifier's diagnosis of cytomegalovirus status. It was approximately 150 TCR beta chains that were listed as cytomegalovirus-associated. Most TCR sequences proved rare, with some public TCRs found in many donors.

Researchers ran the PCR with 60 Vbeta and 13 Jbeta primers. Some clones are missing from TCRdb's copy, which holds only in-frame ones; the method was immunoSEQ multiplex PCR. The data contain over 250,000 clones, about 66% of them singletons. Sequencing was done on a sample of PBMCs. The TCR sequence derives from a female donor in good health and CMV-seronegative. This chain joins TRBV2 and TRBJ2-2; the match to TRBD1 covers 7 bases. CDR3 sequence reads: CASSRTGSPTGELFF. The CDR3 DNA reads as TGTGCCAGCAGCCGGACAGGATCACCCACCGGGGAGCTGTTTTTT.